This T cell receptor (beta chain) was captured by sequencing in a study of tumour-infiltrating T cells in Burkitt lymphoma. Overall study context: Overall and progression-free survival were predicted by productive clonality.

CDR1 and CDR2 from the germline V gene are SQVTM and ANQGSEA. The CDR3 covers 10 residues. The J segment lost 9 bases and the V segment lost 7 bases, leaving 1 base of the junction unmatched. This table comes from immunoSEQ multiplex PCR, and its TCRdb copy is limited to in-frame clones, with some not included. The sample has 5,000 to 6,500 clones; about 16% are singletons. This clone was counted only a few times. The chain uses TRBV29-1 and TRBJ2-1, with TRBD2 matching 9 bases. The receptor's source is a human donor with diffuse large B-cell lymphoma. The sequencing input was tumor tissue. The CDR3: CSGSGSEQFF. CDR3 DNA: TGCAGCGGTAGCGGGAGTGAGCAGTTCTTC.